A single sample gave rise to the 9 T cell receptor beta chains below, sequenced in a study of OX40 agonist ivuxolimab in advanced cancers. Measured with immunoSEQ multiplex PCR; TCRdb has only the in-frame clones, and not every one. Here the sample spans 77,000 or so clones, about four fifths being singletons. Sequences were derived from CD4+ or CD8+ T cells sorted from blood, sampled in a trial of the OX40 agonist ivuxolimab. The origin of the receptors is an adult with an advanced solid tumor such as melanoma, head and neck, liver or kidney cancer.

The rearrangement joins TRBV7-2 to TRBJ2-1, with D unresolved. The CDR3 covers 13 residues. Trimming removed 0 bases at V and 8 bases at J, with 8 bases between. The germline CDR1 and CDR2 sequences are SGHTA and FQGNSA. The CDR3 spells CASSLAGWDEQFF. The CDR3 region has the DNA TGTGCCAGCAGCTTAGCGGGGTGGGATGAGCAGTTCTTC.

J is TRBJ1-1 and V is TRBV27, with D uncertain. CDR3 length: 14 amino acids. V lost 5 bases and J lost 0, with 10 bases in between. The germline V gene has CDR1 MNHEY and CDR2 SMNVEV (reference sequence). In DNA, the CDR3 is TGTGCCAGCAGTGTTACCTCGCTGAACACTGAAGCTTTCTTT. The encoded protein is CASSVTSLNTEAFF.

The rearrangement joins TRBV5-1 to TRBJ2-5; 7 nucleotides agree with TRBD1. CDR1 and CDR2 (germline): SGHRS, YFSETQ. The J segment lost 5 bases and the V segment lost 6 bases, leaving 16 bases of the junction unmatched. CDR3 size: 16 residues. The CDR3 DNA reads as TGCGCCAGCAAGTCGACAGGGTCTCTTTTTCGGGAGACCCAGTACTTC. It yields the protein CASKSTGSLFRETQYF.

This rearrangement joins TRBV14 to TRBJ2-1, with D maybe TRBD1 (6 bases). V gave up 4 bases and J gave up 4 bases, with 14 bases separating them. The CDR3 runs to 15 residues. CDR1 is SGHDN and CDR2 is FVKESK in the germline V gene. The CDR3 DNA reads as TGTGCCAGCAGCCTCCTAAACGACAGGTACAATGAGCAGTTCTTC. Amino acids: CASSLLNDRYNEQFF.

The chain uses TRBV6-5 and TRBJ2-7, with a weak D call TRBD2 (7 bases). V dropped 7 bases and J dropped 4 bases, with 17 bases sitting between them. Per the germline V gene, CDR1 is MNHEY and CDR2 is SVGAGI. This CDR3 contains 14 residues. CDR3 loop: CASTSGAGRYEQYF. The CDR3 DNA reads TGTGCCAGCACTTCAGGGGCCGGGAGGTACGAGCAGTACTTC.

The count of this clone is one. The chain employs TRBV18 and TRBJ1-5, with 7 bases that match TRBD1. V trimming: 2 bases; J trimming: 0 bases; junction bases outside the gene matches: 4. This CDR3 is built from 16 residues. The germline CDR1 and CDR2 sequences are KGHSH and LQKENI. The DNA for the CDR3 is TGTGCCAGCTCACCAGGACAGGTAAATAGCAATCAGCCCCAGCATTTT. The encoded protein is CASSPGQVNSNQPQHF. Drawing the rest from reference TRBV18 and TRBJ1-5, the complete variable domain is NAGVMQNPRHLVRRRGQEARLRCSPMKGHSHVYWYRQLPEEGLKFMVYLQKENIIDESGMPKERFSAEFPKEGPSILRIQQVVRGDSAAYFCASSPGQVNSNQPQHFGDGTRLSIL.

CDR3 loop: CSVRTHTDTQYF. The DNA for the CDR3 is TGCAGCGTTCGGACCCACACAGATACGCAGTATTTT. The V gene is TRBV29-1, the J gene TRBJ2-3, with no clear D. The CDR3 consists of 12 residues. V lost 5 bases and J 2 bases, leaving 8 bases between the germline ends. Germline-derived CDR1 and CDR2 are SQVTM and ANQGSEA.

The V call is TRBV7-2, the J call TRBJ2-3; TRBD2 might be the D (7 bases). V lost 5 bases and J lost 1, with 10 bases in between. Germline-derived CDR1 and CDR2 are SGHTA and FQGNSA. This CDR3 comprises 14 residues. As DNA, the CDR3 is TGTGCCAGCAGCGAAGGGGGGGGCACAGATACGCAGTATTTT. Translating gives CASSEGGGTDTQYF.

The table lists this clone with a few counts. The chain uses TRBV5-1 and TRBJ2-5, with TRBD2 identical over 11 bases. The CDR3 is 16 residues long. Losses at the gene ends were 0 bases for V and 5 bases for J; bases not matched to a gene: 6. The germline V gene has CDR1 SGHRS and CDR2 YFSETQ. The DNA of the CDR3 is TGCGCCAGCAGCTTGGGAGTAGCGGGGGGGCGCGAGACCCAGTACTTC. Translation: CASSLGVAGGRETQYF.